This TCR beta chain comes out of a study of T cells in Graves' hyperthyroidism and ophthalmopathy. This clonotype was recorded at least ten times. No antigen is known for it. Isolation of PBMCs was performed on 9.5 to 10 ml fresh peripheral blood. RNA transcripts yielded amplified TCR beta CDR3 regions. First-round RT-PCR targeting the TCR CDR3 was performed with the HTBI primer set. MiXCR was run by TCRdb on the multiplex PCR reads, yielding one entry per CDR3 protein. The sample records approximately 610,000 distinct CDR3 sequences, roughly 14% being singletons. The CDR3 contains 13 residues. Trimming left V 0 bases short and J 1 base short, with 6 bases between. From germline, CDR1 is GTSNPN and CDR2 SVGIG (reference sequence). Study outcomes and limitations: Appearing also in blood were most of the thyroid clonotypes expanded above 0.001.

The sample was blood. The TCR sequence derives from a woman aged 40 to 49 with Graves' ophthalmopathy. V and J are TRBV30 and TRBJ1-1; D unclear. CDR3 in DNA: TGTGCCTGGAGTGTGATGGAGAACACTGAAGCTTTCTTT. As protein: CAWSVMENTEAFF.